Sequencing of this T cell receptor beta chain was carried out in a study of monozygotic twins with inflammatory bowel disease. Study conclusions and caveats: Some repertoire variability may stem from patients' differing immunosuppressive treatments. Lower sharing of clonotypes with other individuals was seen in IBD patients than in healthy twins. This was most marked in patients showing signs of disease activity.

The cDNA of both the TCRalpha and TCRbeta chains was subjected to two nested PCRs of about 15 and 9 cycles. After re-calling the 5' RACE reads, TCRdb lists one entry per CDR3 protein, DNA absent. The repertoire table contains about 210,000 distinct CDR3 sequences. Blood, roughly 2.6 ml, was drawn per donor. With respect to this clonotype: Its antigen is as yet unknown.

The sequencing input was blood. This clonotype was sampled from a human donor with ulcerative colitis or Crohn's disease, or a healthy co-twin of an affected twin (not recorded which).

CDR3 amino acids: CASSDSLEQGKLPQHF. The chain combines TRBV2 with TRBJ1-5; TCRdb's D call of TRBD1 is untestable without DNA. Per germline, CDR1 SNHLY and CDR2 FYNNEI. The CDR3 has 16 amino acids.